This T cell receptor beta chain was identified during a study of shared clonotypes between healthy human individuals. As concerns this clone: What it binds is not known. The same CDR3 arises from other DNA sequences in this sample as well.

The study ran the assay at deep level. The input for sorted-subset replicate PCRs was 150 to 200 ng DNA, some 30,000 T cell genomes. Method: immunoSEQ multiplex PCR; TCRdb's copy keeps in-frame clones and lacks some. The sample has about 1 million clones, 60% to 80% seen once. CDR1 is LNHDA and CDR2 is SQIVND in the germline V gene (reference sequence). After removal of 5 bases from V and 4 bases from J, the junction contained 0 bases not matched to a gene. This CDR3 is built from 13 residues. Study results and caveats: Rarefaction showed sorted-subset sequencing was incomplete despite large depth. Lower generation probabilities were found for non-shared clonotypes than for those shared by all four donors.

The V call is TRBV19, the J call TRBJ2-5; 11 bases are shared with TRBD1. The sequencing sample was made of memory CD4+ T cells sorted from blood. Subset reported: CD45RA-negative fraction. The receptor was derived from a man aged 18 to 35 in good health. CDR3 DNA: TGTGCCAGTAGTGGGACAGGGGGAGAGACCCAGTACTTC. Its protein is CASSGTGGETQYF.